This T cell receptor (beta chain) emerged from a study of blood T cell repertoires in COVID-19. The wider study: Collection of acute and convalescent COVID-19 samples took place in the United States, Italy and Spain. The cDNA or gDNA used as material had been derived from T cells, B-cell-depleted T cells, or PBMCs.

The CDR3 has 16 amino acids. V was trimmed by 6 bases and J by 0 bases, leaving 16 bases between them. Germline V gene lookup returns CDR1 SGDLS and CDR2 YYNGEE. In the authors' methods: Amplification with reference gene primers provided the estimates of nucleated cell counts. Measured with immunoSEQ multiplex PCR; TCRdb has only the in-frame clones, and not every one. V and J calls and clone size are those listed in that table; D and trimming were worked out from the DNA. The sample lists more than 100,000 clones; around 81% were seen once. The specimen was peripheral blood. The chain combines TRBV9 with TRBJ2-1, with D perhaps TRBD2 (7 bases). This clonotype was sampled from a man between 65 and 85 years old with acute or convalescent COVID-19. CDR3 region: CASTQGGGSSYNEQFF. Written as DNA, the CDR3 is TGTGCCAGCACCCAAGGGGGGGGCAGCTCCTACAATGAGCAGTTCTTC.